The rows below give T cell receptor beta chains drawn from one sample of a study of beta chain features in type 1 diabetes. This table comes from immunoSEQ multiplex PCR, and its TCRdb copy is limited to in-frame clones, with some not included. The sample lists hundreds of thousands of clones; 15% to 19% were seen once. The sample was naive CD4+ T cells from blood. Source of these receptors: a man aged 18 to 35 in good health. CDR3s include the opening cysteine and the closing phenylalanine or tryptophan. D genes are given only for firm matches. Size is stated for part of the rows, as once, few or many counts, or as a class when the clone is expanded.

CDR3nt: TGCGCCAGCAGCCAAGATTGGGGAAGCAATCAGCCCCAGCATTTT; CDR3aa: CASSQDWGSNQPQHF; v_gene: TRBV4-3; d_gene: .; j_gene: TRBJ1-5; abundance: few
CDR3nt: TGTGCCAGCAGCCCATTGGGCGGCAATGAGCAGTTCTTC; CDR3aa: CASSPLGGNEQFF; v_gene: TRBV7-3; d_gene: .; j_gene: TRBJ2-1; abundance: .
CDR3nt: TGTGCCTGGAGTGGGCTGGGGCCTGAAGCTTTCTTT; CDR3aa: CAWSGLGPEAFF; v_gene: TRBV30; d_gene: .; j_gene: TRBJ1-1; abundance: few
CDR3nt: TGTGCCAGCAGCAGGAACAATGAGCAGTTCTTC; CDR3aa: CASSRNNEQFF; v_gene: TRBV13; d_gene: .; j_gene: TRBJ2-1; abundance: few
CDR3nt: TGTGCCAGCAGCCAAGGGACAGGGACTAATCAGCCCCAGCATTTT; CDR3aa: CASSQGTGTNQPQHF; v_gene: TRBV7-2; d_gene: TRBD1; j_gene: TRBJ1-5; abundance: .
CDR3nt: TGTGCCATCAGTGAGGCGGCTAGCAAGCAGTTCTTC; CDR3aa: CAISEAASKQFF; v_gene: TRBV10-3; d_gene: .; j_gene: TRBJ2-1; abundance: .
CDR3nt: TGCGCCAGCAGCCCTGGACAGGGGAGGGCCTACGAGCAGTACTTC; CDR3aa: CASSPGQGRAYEQYF; v_gene: TRBV5-1; d_gene: TRBD1; j_gene: TRBJ2-7; abundance: .
CDR3nt: TGCGCCAGCAGCCAAGATAGAGACAGCGGACCCTACGAGCAGTACTTC; CDR3aa: CASSQDRDSGPYEQYF; v_gene: TRBV4-3; d_gene: .; j_gene: TRBJ2-7; abundance: few
CDR3nt: TGTGCCAGCCGTCCCGGGACAAGCCCATGGGGCTACACCTTC; CDR3aa: CASRPGTSPWGYTF; v_gene: TRBV7-9; d_gene: .; j_gene: TRBJ1-2; abundance: .
CDR3nt: TGCGCCAGCCAGGGTCAGGGGGCTACCGGCTACACCTTC; CDR3aa: CASQGQGATGYTF; v_gene: TRBV5-1; d_gene: TRBD1; j_gene: TRBJ1-2; abundance: .
CDR3nt: TGTGCCAGCAGTTTTAGTCTAGCGAGAAGATCCTACGAGCAGTACTTC; CDR3aa: CASSFSLARRSYEQYF; v_gene: TRBV28; d_gene: .; j_gene: TRBJ2-7; abundance: .
CDR3nt: TGCAGCGTTGATCTAGCGGGGGACACAGATACGCAGTATTTT; CDR3aa: CSVDLAGDTDTQYF; v_gene: TRBV29-1; d_gene: TRBD2; j_gene: TRBJ2-3; abundance: .
CDR3nt: TGTGCCACGGTTGGGGGAGGAAACACCATATATTTT; CDR3aa: CATVGGGNTIYF; v_gene: TRBV10-3; d_gene: .; j_gene: TRBJ1-3; abundance: few
CDR3nt: TGCGCCAGCAGCCAAGATTTGGGACTTTCCTACGAGCAGTACTTC; CDR3aa: CASSQDLGLSYEQYF; v_gene: TRBV4-3; d_gene: .; j_gene: TRBJ2-7; abundance: .
CDR3nt: TGTGCCAGCAGCGCCCGGCTAGCGGGGGGGCCTGATACGCAGTATTTT; CDR3aa: CASSARLAGGPDTQYF; v_gene: TRBV7-3; d_gene: TRBD2; j_gene: TRBJ2-3; abundance: .
CDR3nt: TGTGCCACCAGCTTTAACAGGGGGGTAATCCTCAATGGCTACACCTTC; CDR3aa: CATSFNRGVILNGYTF; v_gene: TRBV15; d_gene: TRBD1; j_gene: TRBJ1-2; abundance: .
CDR3nt: TGTGCCAGCAGCCAACAGGCTTGGCCTAGCGGGAGTGATGAGCAGTTCTTC; CDR3aa: CASSQQAWPSGSDEQFF; v_gene: TRBV11-2; d_gene: TRBD2; j_gene: TRBJ2-1; abundance: few
CDR3nt: TGTGCCAGCAGCTTGGATTTCGTAGGTTTAAGCACAGATACGCAGTATTTT; CDR3aa: CASSLDFVGLSTDTQYF; v_gene: TRBV5-6; d_gene: .; j_gene: TRBJ2-3; abundance: .
CDR3nt: TGTGCCAGCAGTTCTCCCGCAACAGTAGCCAAAAACATTCAGTACTTC; CDR3aa: CASSSPATVAKNIQYF; v_gene: TRBV27; d_gene: .; j_gene: TRBJ2-4; abundance: .
CDR3nt: TGTGCCAGCAGCTTTGTAGGTTCACCCCTCCACTTT; CDR3aa: CASSFVGSPLHF; v_gene: TRBV5-4; d_gene: .; j_gene: TRBJ1-6; abundance: few
CDR3nt: TGTGCCAGCAGCCTGACAGGGGAAGAGACCCAGTACTTC; CDR3aa: CASSLTGEETQYF; v_gene: TRBV5-4; d_gene: TRBD1; j_gene: TRBJ2-5; abundance: .
CDR3nt: TGTGCCAGCAGCTTCGCGATGTCGGGGGAGGAGACCCAGTACTTC; CDR3aa: CASSFAMSGEETQYF; v_gene: TRBV5-4; d_gene: .; j_gene: TRBJ2-5; abundance: .
CDR3nt: TGTGCCATCCTAAGGTCCTGGGGCTACACCTTC; CDR3aa: CAILRSWGYTF; v_gene: TRBV4-2; d_gene: .; j_gene: TRBJ1-2; abundance: few
CDR3nt: TGTGCCAGCAGCTTAGTTTCGGGTTCCTACAATGAGCAGTTCTTC; CDR3aa: CASSLVSGSYNEQFF; v_gene: TRBV7-3; d_gene: .; j_gene: TRBJ2-1; abundance: few
CDR3nt: TGCAGCGGCACAAGACAGGCGTACCAAGAGACCCAGTACTTC; CDR3aa: CSGTRQAYQETQYF; v_gene: TRBV29-1; d_gene: .; j_gene: TRBJ2-5; abundance: .
CDR3nt: TGTGCCAGCAGGGAGGCTCGGGGAAAACTGTTTTTT; CDR3aa: CASREARGKLFF; v_gene: TRBV28; d_gene: .; j_gene: TRBJ1-4; abundance: few
CDR3nt: TGTGCCAGTAGTATGGTGCCGGGACAGTCCTACGAGCAGTACTTC; CDR3aa: CASSMVPGQSYEQYF; v_gene: TRBV19; d_gene: TRBD1; j_gene: TRBJ2-7; abundance: few
CDR3nt: TGCAGTGCTTGGGTCCGCACTGAAGCTTTCTTT; CDR3aa: CSAWVRTEAFF; v_gene: TRBV20-1; d_gene: .; j_gene: TRBJ1-1; abundance: few
CDR3nt: TGTGCCAGCAGCTCTTGGGCTAGCGAAATCACAGATACGCAGTATTTT; CDR3aa: CASSSWASEITDTQYF; v_gene: TRBV11-2; d_gene: .; j_gene: TRBJ2-3; abundance: few
CDR3nt: TGTGCCAGCAGCTTAAGGGAATCTGGGGCCAACGTCCTGACTTTC; CDR3aa: CASSLRESGANVLTF; v_gene: TRBV7-6; d_gene: .; j_gene: TRBJ2-6; abundance: .
CDR3nt: TGCGCCAGCAGCCAGGCCCCATACAATGAGCAGTTCTTC; CDR3aa: CASSQAPYNEQFF; v_gene: TRBV4-1; d_gene: .; j_gene: TRBJ2-1; abundance: few
CDR3nt: TGTGCCAGCAGTTATCAGGCTAGCGGGCGCTACGAGCAGTACTTC; CDR3aa: CASSYQASGRYEQYF; v_gene: TRBV6-5; d_gene: TRBD2; j_gene: TRBJ2-7; abundance: .
CDR3nt: TGCGCCAGCAGTAGTGGCAGGGGCGTCTACGAGCAGTACTTC; CDR3aa: CASSSGRGVYEQYF; v_gene: TRBV5-1; d_gene: .; j_gene: TRBJ2-7; abundance: few
CDR3nt: TGTGCCAGCAGGGTACAGGGCACCGGGGAGCTGTTTTTT; CDR3aa: CASRVQGTGELFF; v_gene: TRBV2; d_gene: .; j_gene: TRBJ2-2; abundance: few
CDR3nt: TGTGCCAGCAAGACTTTTGATACGCAGTATTTT; CDR3aa: CASKTFDTQYF; v_gene: TRBV28; d_gene: .; j_gene: TRBJ2-3; abundance: few
CDR3nt: TGCGCCAGCAGTCTGGACAGGGGCGGTGGAAACACCATATATTTT; CDR3aa: CASSLDRGGGNTIYF; v_gene: TRBV4-1; d_gene: TRBD1; j_gene: TRBJ1-3; abundance: .
CDR3nt: TGTGCCAGCAGCCCCCGGGACAGAGATAATTCACCCCTCCACTTT; CDR3aa: CASSPRDRDNSPLHF; v_gene: TRBV9; d_gene: TRBD1; j_gene: TRBJ1-6; abundance: .
CDR3nt: TGTGCCAGCAGCCAAGAAACGACAGGGGGCCTTGAAAAACTGTTTTTT; CDR3aa: CASSQETTGGLEKLFF; v_gene: TRBV14; d_gene: TRBD1; j_gene: TRBJ1-4; abundance: few
CDR3nt: TGTGCCAGCAGCCACGGACCAACCTACGAGCAGTACTTC; CDR3aa: CASSHGPTYEQYF; v_gene: TRBV11-2; d_gene: .; j_gene: TRBJ2-7; abundance: few
CDR3nt: TGTGCCAGCAGCTTGGCCCTGGGAGGCTACGAGCAGTACTTC; CDR3aa: CASSLALGGYEQYF; v_gene: TRBV5-6; d_gene: .; j_gene: TRBJ2-7; abundance: .
CDR3nt: TGTGCCAGCAGTGAATGGGGGGCTCGGGAGACCCAGTACTTC; CDR3aa: CASSEWGARETQYF; v_gene: TRBV6-1; d_gene: .; j_gene: TRBJ2-5; abundance: .
CDR3nt: TGTGCCAGCAGCAAGGACTTTATCCAGTACTTC; CDR3aa: CASSKDFIQYF; v_gene: TRBV5-6; d_gene: .; j_gene: TRBJ2-5; abundance: few
CDR3nt: TGCAGTGCTAGTGGGACTAGTGAGCAGTTCTTC; CDR3aa: CSASGTSEQFF; v_gene: TRBV20-1; d_gene: TRBD2; j_gene: TRBJ2-1; abundance: few
CDR3nt: TGTGCCAGCAGTGAAAGGGGGCCAGATAATTCACCCCTCCACTTT; CDR3aa: CASSERGPDNSPLHF; v_gene: TRBV2; d_gene: TRBD1; j_gene: TRBJ1-6; abundance: few
CDR3nt: TGTGCCAGCAGAGGACAGGGGTTGAGCTATGGCTACACCTTC; CDR3aa: CASRGQGLSYGYTF; v_gene: TRBV6-6; d_gene: TRBD1; j_gene: TRBJ1-2; abundance: few
CDR3nt: TGTGCCAGCAGCTTAACTCCCCGTTACAATGAGCAGTTCTTC; CDR3aa: CASSLTPRYNEQFF; v_gene: TRBV7-3; d_gene: .; j_gene: TRBJ2-1; abundance: few
CDR3nt: TGTGCCAGCAGTTTGGGGATCCGGGCCGGGGCCAACGTCCTGACTTTC; CDR3aa: CASSLGIRAGANVLTF; v_gene: TRBV28; d_gene: .; j_gene: TRBJ2-6; abundance: few
CDR3nt: TGTGCCAGCAGCTTATGGGGGGTGGAGACCCAGTACTTC; CDR3aa: CASSLWGVETQYF; v_gene: TRBV7-3; d_gene: .; j_gene: TRBJ2-5; abundance: few
CDR3nt: TGTGCCAGCCGCCGGGGACAGGGGTACAATGAGCAGTTCTTC; CDR3aa: CASRRGQGYNEQFF; v_gene: TRBV2; d_gene: TRBD1; j_gene: TRBJ2-1; abundance: few
CDR3nt: TGTGCCAGCAGCGTCCGGACGGACACTGAAGCTTTCTTT; CDR3aa: CASSVRTDTEAFF; v_gene: TRBV7-9; d_gene: .; j_gene: TRBJ1-1; abundance: many
CDR3nt: TGTGCCAGCAGCTTTCGGGGGTCCACCGGGGAGCTGTTTTTT; CDR3aa: CASSFRGSTGELFF; v_gene: TRBV7-9; d_gene: .; j_gene: TRBJ2-2; abundance: few
CDR3nt: TGCGCCAGCAGCCCTGGACAGCTGAGCACAGATACGCAGTATTTT; CDR3aa: CASSPGQLSTDTQYF; v_gene: TRBV5-1; d_gene: .; j_gene: TRBJ2-3; abundance: .